This TCR beta chain was identified in a study of blood T cell repertoires in COVID-19 (TCRdb year 2020). General notes on the study: Samples from collaborators originated in the United States, Italy and Spain and spanned both the acute and convalescent phases of COVID-19. The material from the prospective study consisted of cDNA or gDNA derived from T cells, B-cell-depleted T cells, or PBMCs. Deeply sampled blood TCRbeta repertoires from subjects exposed to, actively infected with, or recovered from COVID-19 were included in the dataset. The repertoires were released in a freely available public database intended as a resource for research on the immune response to SARS-CoV-2. Samples were obtained from the ongoing ImmuneRACE study (first 160 participants) and from 1,254 subjects provided by 6 global collaborators. The sample metadata nearly always contained a de-identified subject ID, COVID-19 status, age in years and sex. HLA class I and class II types, where available, came from metadata supplied by the sample provider rather than from assay-based typing.

This clone was recorded a few times. The antigen it binds to is not known. Base-call qualities are not available, and no considerably larger clone is one nucleotide away. The investigation overall reported the following: How much clinical and demographic metadata was included differed by source and by participant, and the metadata was provided uncurated.

For CDR1 and CDR2, the germline V gene lists SQVTM and ANQGSEA. The CDR3, cysteine through phenylalanine, is 12 amino acids long. Solely the CDR3 DNA is kept, with 36 bases framed from the first base. Compared with germline, V lacks 4 bases and J lacks 5 bases; bases without a gene match: 3. TCRbeta CDR3 regions were amplified from genomic DNA using the immunoSEQ Assay, a bias-controlled multiplex PCR. On the authors' methods: Nucleated cell counts per sample were estimated from amplification of reference gene primers within the assay. To quantify the absolute abundance of each unique TCRbeta CDR3 rearrangement, sequence reads were collapsed and filtered. For each sample, productive Simpson clonality was calculated by taking the square root of Simpson's diversity index across productive rearrangements. Here the immuneACCESS table is served through TCRdb, limited to in-frame sequences with V and J called. Missing clones are a known gap in these copies; in checked studies unresolved V genes cover under half, and the rest lacks a known reason. D and trimming come from the DNA, and the V and J calls and clone size come from that table. The sample includes approximately 200,000 clones, with approximately 88% observed a single time. The ten largest clones add up to around 3.6% of the sample.

In the prospective study, participants were roughly 18 to 95 years old, resided in about two dozen geographic areas of the United States, and were enrolled through a virtual design. Cohort assignment in the prospective study relied on participant-reported clinical history from a screening survey and a study questionnaire. Exposed participants were defined as having been in contact with someone with a PCR-confirmed or clinician-diagnosed COVID-19 case within 2 weeks of study entry. In the prospective study, mobile phlebotomists collected whole blood, serum and a nasopharyngeal or oropharyngeal swab from each participant. Prospective study participants could optionally give additional blood draws and questionnaires over an approximately 2-month period. Prospective study blood samples were shipped either frozen or at room temperature before DNA extraction.

The TCR sequence derives from a woman aged 25-40 years who had been exposed to COVID-19. The sample comprised PBMCs or T cells enriched from blood (not recorded which). This sequence uses TRBV29-1 and TRBJ2-7; 9 central bases correspond to TRBD2. The CDR3 protein: CSVALAGNEQYF. The sequence in DNA is TGCAGCGTTGCTCTAGCGGGAAACGAGCAGTACTTC.